This T cell receptor beta chain was retrieved from a study of T cell repertoires in cytomegalovirus infection. One entry per CDR3 protein, called by TCRdb with MiXCR from the reads. Here the sample spans 360,000 or so distinct CDR3 sequences, nearly 35% being singletons. In the case of this clonotype: Its antigen is still unknown.

V shed 0 bases and J shed 1 base, with 11 bases lying between them. This CDR3 has 16 amino acids. CDR1 SGHNT and CDR2 YYREEE come from the germline V gene (reference sequence). The chain links TRBV5-4 to TRBJ1-5; a weak D match, TRBD1 (5 bases). The sample was cultured PBMCs, taken from culture after CMV antigen stimulation. This sequence was found in a human donor in good health (CMV status not recorded). Some clones in this sample may be carry-over from other donors' samples. The DNA of the CDR3 is TGTGCCAGCAGCTTGGGGGGGGGTCCAAGCAATCAGCCCCAGCATTTT. Amino acids: CASSLGGGPSNQPQHF.